The rows below give T cell receptor beta chains drawn from one sample of a study of identical twins. TCRdb re-derived calls from the 5' RACE reads in MiXCR, one entry per CDR3 protein. The table shows 210,000 or so distinct CDR3 sequences, with about 15% occurring only once. The sample was also linked to a second study, of T cells expressing NK-cell markers.

The sequenced sample was CD8+ T cells sorted from blood. The receptors were gathered from a young woman in good health. Each CDR3 is given with its conserved first and last residue. The order of the fields is clone size, V gene, J gene, D gene, CDR3 DNA, CDR3 protein. A D gene is named only where the DNA matches it firmly. Expanded clones get a size class; other rows say once, few or many, or leave the size out.

clone_size: .
v_call: TRBV29-1
j_call: TRBJ2-7
d_call: TRBD2
cdr3_nt: TGCAGCAGCGCGCGGGGGAGCTCCTACGAGCAGTACTTC
cdr3_aa: CSSARGSSYEQYF

clone_size: few
v_call: TRBV20-1
j_call: TRBJ2-5
d_call: .
cdr3_nt: TGCAGTGCACCGACAGGAACCCTCCAAGAGACCCAGTACTTC
cdr3_aa: CSAPTGTLQETQYF

clone_size: few
v_call: TRBV20-1
j_call: TRBJ2-7
d_call: .
cdr3_nt: TGCAGTGTGGAGGTCGGAAACTACGAGCAGTACTTC
cdr3_aa: CSVEVGNYEQYF

clone_size: few
v_call: TRBV27
j_call: TRBJ2-7
d_call: .
cdr3_nt: TGTGCCAGCAGTTGGGGCAGCACCTACGAGCAGTACTTC
cdr3_aa: CASSWGSTYEQYF

clone_size: few
v_call: TRBV12-3/TRBV12-4
j_call: TRBJ2-7
d_call: .
cdr3_nt: TGTGCCAGCAGTCTGAGCGGAGGGCAGTACTTC
cdr3_aa: CASSLSGGQYF

clone_size: many
v_call: TRBV5-1
j_call: TRBJ2-5
d_call: .
cdr3_nt: TGCGCCAGCAGCCCCGGCCCGTACCAAGAGACCCAGTACTTC
cdr3_aa: CASSPGPYQETQYF

clone_size: many
v_call: TRBV14
j_call: TRBJ2-3
d_call: .
cdr3_nt: TGTGCCAGCAGCGGAGACTTTTCAAGCACAGATACGCAGTATTTT
cdr3_aa: CASSGDFSSTDTQYF

clone_size: once
v_call: TRBV9
j_call: TRBJ2-7
d_call: .
cdr3_nt: TGTGCCAGCAGCGTAAACCCCTCCGGGACACACTCCTACGAGCAGTACTTC
cdr3_aa: CASSVNPSGTHSYEQYF

clone_size: few
v_call: TRBV18
j_call: TRBJ2-2
d_call: .
cdr3_nt: TGTGCCAGCTCACCAGTTCTGAGGGGTCCGAACACCGGGGAGCTGTTTTTT
cdr3_aa: CASSPVLRGPNTGELFF

clone_size: many
v_call: TRBV4-3
j_call: TRBJ2-5
d_call: TRBD2
cdr3_nt: TGCGCCAGCAGCCCAGGACTAGCGGGAGTGGAGACCCAGTACTTC
cdr3_aa: CASSPGLAGVETQYF

clone_size: .
v_call: TRBV7-8
j_call: TRBJ2-1
d_call: .
cdr3_nt: TGTGCCAGCAGCTGGTCAGGGGACTACAATGAGCTGTTCTTC
cdr3_aa: CASSWSGDYNELFF

clone_size: .
v_call: TRBV10-3
j_call: TRBJ2-3
d_call: .
cdr3_nt: TGTGCCACCCAGAGTCAGGATTCCACAGATACGCAGTATTTT
cdr3_aa: CATQSQDSTDTQYF

clone_size: .
v_call: TRBV5-8
j_call: TRBJ2-6
d_call: TRBD1
cdr3_nt: TGTGCCAGCAGCCCCGAATTCCCAGGGACAGGGAGCTCTGGGGCCAACGTCCTGACTTTC
cdr3_aa: CASSPEFPGTGSSGANVLTF

clone_size: .
v_call: TRBV12-3/TRBV12-4
j_call: TRBJ2-7
d_call: .
cdr3_nt: TGTGCCAGCAGTCTAACAGGCTCCGGGGTGTGGGAGCAGTACTTC
cdr3_aa: CASSLTGSGVWEQYF

clone_size: few
v_call: TRBV29-1
j_call: TRBJ2-7
d_call: TRBD2
cdr3_nt: TGCAGCGTCGGGGGAGTAGCGGGCCATACTTCCTACGAGCAGTACTTC
cdr3_aa: CSVGGVAGHTSYEQYF

clone_size: .
v_call: TRBV27
j_call: TRBJ2-7
d_call: TRBD2
cdr3_nt: TGTGCCAGCAGTTTGATACTAGCGGGAGGAATTTACGAGCAGTACTTC
cdr3_aa: CASSLILAGGIYEQYF

clone_size: few
v_call: TRBV29-1
j_call: TRBJ2-1
d_call: TRBD2
cdr3_nt: TGCAGCGTTGACGGGGGGGCCTTTAGCTCCTACAATGAGCAGTTCTTC
cdr3_aa: CSVDGGAFSSYNEQFF

clone_size: .
v_call: TRBV12-3/TRBV12-4
j_call: TRBJ1-1
d_call: TRBD1
cdr3_nt: TGTGCCAGCAACACAGGGGGGATGAACACTGAAGCTTTCTTT
cdr3_aa: CASNTGGMNTEAFF

clone_size: .
v_call: TRBV12-3/TRBV12-4
j_call: TRBJ2-1
d_call: TRBD1
cdr3_nt: TGTGCCAGCAGTCTCCGACAGGGGCGGAGGAATGAGCAGTTCTTC
cdr3_aa: CASSLRQGRRNEQFF

clone_size: few
v_call: TRBV20-1
j_call: TRBJ2-7
d_call: .
cdr3_nt: TGCAGTGCTAGAGGAGAACCGGGACACAGCTACGAGCAGTACTTC
cdr3_aa: CSARGEPGHSYEQYF

clone_size: .
v_call: TRBV6-4
j_call: TRBJ2-7
d_call: TRBD1
cdr3_nt: TGTGCCACCGATGAACAGGGGGCGAGATACGAGCAGTACTTC
cdr3_aa: CATDEQGARYEQYF

clone_size: medium-sized
v_call: TRBV27
j_call: TRBJ2-7
d_call: TRBD2
cdr3_nt: TGTGCCAGCAAAGCGGGAGCCGGCGAGCAGTACTTC
cdr3_aa: CASKAGAGEQYF

clone_size: .
v_call: TRBV6-1
j_call: TRBJ2-3
d_call: TRBD2
cdr3_nt: TGTGCCAGCAGCTTCGGGCGGGGGGGCACAGATACGCAGTATTTT
cdr3_aa: CASSFGRGGTDTQYF

clone_size: few
v_call: TRBV28
j_call: TRBJ2-2
d_call: TRBD2
cdr3_nt: TGTGCCAGCAGTCCGGGACTAGCCCTTTCCGCGAACACCGGGGAGCTGTTTTTT
cdr3_aa: CASSPGLALSANTGELFF

clone_size: many
v_call: TRBV20-1
j_call: TRBJ2-2
d_call: TRBD1
cdr3_nt: TGCAGTGCTAGAGGGATGACAGGGGGCCCCGGGGAGCTGTTTTTT
cdr3_aa: CSARGMTGGPGELFF

clone_size: .
v_call: TRBV3-1
j_call: TRBJ2-3
d_call: .
cdr3_nt: TGTGCCAGCGAGTGGGGGGGCCGCACAGATACGCAGTATTTT
cdr3_aa: CASEWGGRTDTQYF

clone_size: .
v_call: TRBV5-1
j_call: TRBJ2-7
d_call: .
cdr3_nt: TGCGCCAGCAGCTTGACGGGGAATTTAGAGCAGTACTTC
cdr3_aa: CASSLTGNLEQYF

clone_size: .
v_call: TRBV6-4
j_call: TRBJ2-1
d_call: TRBD2
cdr3_nt: TGTGCCAGCAGTGGGGGGACTAGCGGGACCTTTGAGCAGTTCTTC
cdr3_aa: CASSGGTSGTFEQFF

clone_size: .
v_call: TRBV7-8
j_call: TRBJ2-1
d_call: .
cdr3_nt: TGTGCCAGTGTGCCGGCGGGTCACTATGAGCAGTTCTTC
cdr3_aa: CASVPAGHYEQFF

clone_size: few
v_call: TRBV9
j_call: TRBJ2-1
d_call: .
cdr3_nt: TGTGCCAGCAGCGTATATATCAGCTCCTACAATGAGCAGTTCTTC
cdr3_aa: CASSVYISSYNEQFF

clone_size: many
v_call: TRBV29-1
j_call: TRBJ2-1
d_call: .
cdr3_nt: TGCAGCGCGACACACGGCAATGAGCAGTTCTTC
cdr3_aa: CSATHGNEQFF

clone_size: many
v_call: TRBV6-1
j_call: TRBJ1-3
d_call: .
cdr3_nt: TGTGCCAGCAGCGATAAACAGGGAGATGGAAACACCATATATTTT
cdr3_aa: CASSDKQGDGNTIYF

clone_size: .
v_call: TRBV15
j_call: TRBJ1-1
d_call: .
cdr3_nt: TGTGCCACCAGCAGAGATTACCCGACTCTCCGAAACACTGAAGCTTTCTTT
cdr3_aa: CATSRDYPTLRNTEAFF

clone_size: .
v_call: TRBV15
j_call: TRBJ1-4
d_call: .
cdr3_nt: TGTGTCACCAGCAGAGATGCGGGGGAAAAACTGTTTTTT
cdr3_aa: CVTSRDAGEKLFF

clone_size: few
v_call: TRBV5-6
j_call: TRBJ2-1
d_call: .
cdr3_nt: .
cdr3_aa: CASSFGNGEQFF

clone_size: few
v_call: TRBV14
j_call: TRBJ1-1
d_call: .
cdr3_nt: TGTGCCAGCAGCCAAGTTTCAGGAGGCACTGAAGCTTTCTTT
cdr3_aa: CASSQVSGGTEAFF

clone_size: .
v_call: TRBV9
j_call: TRBJ2-7
d_call: TRBD1
cdr3_nt: TGTGCCAGCAGCGTAGCGACAGGGCGCGAGCAGTACTTC
cdr3_aa: CASSVATGREQYF

clone_size: .
v_call: TRBV7-7
j_call: TRBJ2-3
d_call: TRBD1
cdr3_nt: TGTGCCAGCAGCTTCCTCCTCACACCTGGGACAGGCACAGATACGCAGTATTTT
cdr3_aa: CASSFLLTPGTGTDTQYF

clone_size: few
v_call: TRBV29-1
j_call: TRBJ2-3
d_call: TRBD1
cdr3_nt: TGCAGCGTTGAATCCCCCCGACAGGGGGCATCAGATACGCAGTATTTT
cdr3_aa: CSVESPRQGASDTQYF

clone_size: .
v_call: TRBV11-2
j_call: TRBJ2-5
d_call: .
cdr3_nt: TGTGCCAGCAGCGAGTCCGGGGGGCTTTGGGAGACCCAGTACTTC
cdr3_aa: CASSESGGLWETQYF

clone_size: .
v_call: TRBV6-5
j_call: TRBJ2-2
d_call: .
cdr3_nt: TGTGCCAGCAGTTACTCTCAGAACACCGGGGAGCTGTTTTTT
cdr3_aa: CASSYSQNTGELFF

clone_size: .
v_call: TRBV7-2
j_call: TRBJ2-3
d_call: .
cdr3_nt: TGTGCCAGCACCATCTTCGGATTTTCCACAGATACGCAGTATTTT
cdr3_aa: CASTIFGFSTDTQYF

clone_size: few
v_call: TRBV5-1
j_call: TRBJ1-4
d_call: TRBD1
cdr3_nt: TGCGCCAGCAGCTTTGGGGGACAGGGGGATGAAAAACTGTTTTTT
cdr3_aa: CASSFGGQGDEKLFF

clone_size: few
v_call: TRBV25-1
j_call: TRBJ1-1
d_call: TRBD1
cdr3_nt: TGTGCCAGCAGTTCCCGAGGGGGCTTCACTGAAGCTTTCTTT
cdr3_aa: CASSSRGGFTEAFF

clone_size: few
v_call: TRBV28
j_call: TRBJ2-7
d_call: .
cdr3_nt: TGTGCCAGTTCTAGGTGGAGGATATACTCCTACGAGCAGTACTTC
cdr3_aa: CASSRWRIYSYEQYF

clone_size: .
v_call: TRBV29-1
j_call: TRBJ2-4
d_call: .
cdr3_nt: TGCAGCGTTGTTCTGGCAGGGAAAAACATTCAGTACTTC
cdr3_aa: CSVVLAGKNIQYF

clone_size: .
v_call: TRBV9
j_call: TRBJ2-1
d_call: .
cdr3_nt: TGTGCCAGCGGACTCGACAGGTACAATGAGCAGTTCTTC
cdr3_aa: CASGLDRYNEQFF

clone_size: few
v_call: TRBV6-5
j_call: TRBJ2-7
d_call: .
cdr3_nt: TGTGCCAGCAGTACTCTTACAGGCCCCTCCTACGAGCAGTACTTC
cdr3_aa: CASSTLTGPSYEQYF

clone_size: many
v_call: TRBV7-8
j_call: TRBJ2-3
d_call: TRBD2
cdr3_nt: TGTGCCAGCAGCCCCGGGGGGGCGGCAGATACGCAGTATTTT
cdr3_aa: CASSPGGAADTQYF

clone_size: few
v_call: TRBV5-1
j_call: TRBJ1-5
d_call: .
cdr3_nt: TGCGCCAGCAGCTTGGAAGGGGGCAATCAGCCCCAGCATTTT
cdr3_aa: CASSLEGGNQPQHF

clone_size: .
v_call: TRBV7-9
j_call: TRBJ2-1
d_call: TRBD2
cdr3_nt: TGTGCCAGCAGCCAGCCTAGGGAGGGCTCCTACAATGAGCAGTTCTTC
cdr3_aa: CASSQPREGSYNEQFF

clone_size: .
v_call: TRBV11-3
j_call: TRBJ2-4
d_call: .
cdr3_nt: TGTGCCAGCAGCTCCCGGACTCCGGGAAACATTCAGTACTTC
cdr3_aa: CASSSRTPGNIQYF

clone_size: .
v_call: TRBV7-9
j_call: TRBJ2-3
d_call: TRBD1
cdr3_nt: TGTGCCAGCAGCTTACTGGTAGGACAGGGGAGGCCAGATACGCAGTATTTT
cdr3_aa: CASSLLVGQGRPDTQYF

clone_size: few
v_call: TRBV5-1
j_call: TRBJ1-1
d_call: .
cdr3_nt: TGCGCCAGCAGCTTGGGGGTGTCTATCACTGAAGCTTTCTTT
cdr3_aa: CASSLGVSITEAFF